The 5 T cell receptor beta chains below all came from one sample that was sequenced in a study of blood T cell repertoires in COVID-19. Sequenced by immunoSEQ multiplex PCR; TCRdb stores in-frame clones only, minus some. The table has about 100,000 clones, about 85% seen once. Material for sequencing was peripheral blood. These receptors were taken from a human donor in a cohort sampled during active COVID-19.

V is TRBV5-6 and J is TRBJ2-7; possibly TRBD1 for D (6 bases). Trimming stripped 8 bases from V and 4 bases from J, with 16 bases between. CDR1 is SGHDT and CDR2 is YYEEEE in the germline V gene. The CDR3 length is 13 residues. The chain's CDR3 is CASRSRGLYEQYF. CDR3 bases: TGTGCCAGTAGAAGTAGGGGGTTGTACGAGCAGTACTTC.

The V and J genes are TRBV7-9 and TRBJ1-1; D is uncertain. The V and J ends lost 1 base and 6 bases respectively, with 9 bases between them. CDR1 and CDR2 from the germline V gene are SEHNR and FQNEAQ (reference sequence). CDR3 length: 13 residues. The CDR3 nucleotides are TGTGCCAGCAGCTTAGAGCCGGTCCCTGAAGCTTTCTTT. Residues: CASSLEPVPEAFF.

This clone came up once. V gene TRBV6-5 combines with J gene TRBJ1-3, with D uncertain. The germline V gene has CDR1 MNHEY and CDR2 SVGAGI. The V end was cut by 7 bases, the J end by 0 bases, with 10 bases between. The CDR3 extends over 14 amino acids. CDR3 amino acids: CASTPASSGNTIYF. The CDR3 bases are TGTGCCAGCACTCCTGCGAGCTCTGGAAACACCATATATTTT.

The CDR3 is CASSWGLWGGPTDTQYF. For the CDR3, the DNA is TGTGCCAGCAGCTGGGGTTTATGGGGGGGGCCAACAGATACGCAGTATTTT. This chain joins TRBV11-2 and TRBJ2-3, with D possibly matching TRBD2 (7 bases). The V gene lost 4 bases and the J gene lost 3 bases, with 20 bases spanning the gap. Germline lookup yields CDR1 SGHAT and CDR2 FQNNGV. The CDR3 is 17 residues long.

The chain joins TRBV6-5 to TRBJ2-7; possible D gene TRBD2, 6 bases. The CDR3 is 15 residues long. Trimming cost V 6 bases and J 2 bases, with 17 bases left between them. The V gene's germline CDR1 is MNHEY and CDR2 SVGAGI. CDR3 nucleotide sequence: TGTGCCAGCAGCCAGGGACTCTTGAGGCCCTACGAGCAGTACTTC. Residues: CASSQGLLRPYEQYF.